These T cell receptor beta chains were read from a single sample in a study of Tregs in tolerant kidney transplant recipients. TCRdb's table, derived via immunoSEQ multiplex PCR, lists solely in-frame clones and lacks some. This sample has about 66,000 clones, with around nine tenths found just once. This material consisted of CD8+ T cells from blood, taken before the transplant. All receptors come from a human donor who received a combined kidney and bone marrow transplant. The CDR3 runs from the conserved cysteine through the conserved F or W. The D gene is left open where the match is weak. The size field is filled for only some rows; it gives once, few, many or a size class.

v_call: TRBV4-1; d_call: .; j_call: TRBJ1-5; clone_size: .; cdr3_aa: CASSLGTGSNQPQHF; cdr3_nt: TGCGCCAGCAGCCTCGGAACAGGGAGCAATCAGCCCCAGCATTTT
v_call: TRBV14; d_call: TRBD1; j_call: TRBJ1-1; clone_size: .; cdr3_aa: CASSPYGTANTEAFF; cdr3_nt: TGTGCCAGCAGCCCATACGGGACAGCCAACACTGAAGCTTTCTTT
v_call: TRBV14; d_call: .; j_call: TRBJ1-6; clone_size: .; cdr3_aa: CASSEWQGSSPLHF; cdr3_nt: TGTGCCAGCAGCGAATGGCAGGGAAGTTCCCCCCTCCACTTT
v_call: TRBV6-5; d_call: .; j_call: TRBJ2-3; clone_size: .; cdr3_aa: CASIPPEMDTQYF; cdr3_nt: TGTGCCAGCATCCCACCGGAGATGGATACGCAGTATTTT
v_call: TRBV13; d_call: TRBD2; j_call: TRBJ2-1; clone_size: .; cdr3_aa: CASSKRGGNYNEQFF; cdr3_nt: TGTGCCAGCAGCAAACGGGGGGGGAACTACAATGAGCAGTTCTTC
v_call: TRBV13; d_call: .; j_call: TRBJ1-3; clone_size: .; cdr3_aa: CASSPTGGRGNTIYF; cdr3_nt: TGTGCCAGCAGCCCGACTGGAGGGAGGGGAAACACCATATATTTT
v_call: TRBV5-6; d_call: TRBD1; j_call: TRBJ2-5; clone_size: .; cdr3_aa: CASSPRVRGQETQYF; cdr3_nt: TGTGCCAGCAGCCCCCGGGTCAGGGGGCAAGAGACCCAGTACTTC
v_call: TRBV9; d_call: .; j_call: TRBJ2-3; clone_size: .; cdr3_aa: CASSPPRGASTDTQYF; cdr3_nt: TGTGCCAGCAGCCCCCCGCGCGGGGCTAGCACAGATACGCAGTATTTT
v_call: TRBV19; d_call: .; j_call: TRBJ2-2; clone_size: .; cdr3_aa: CATSNTGELFF; cdr3_nt: TGTGCCACCTCGAACACCGGGGAGCTGTTTTTT
v_call: TRBV9; d_call: .; j_call: TRBJ2-5; clone_size: .; cdr3_aa: CASSVAGHQETQYF; cdr3_nt: TGTGCCAGCAGCGTGGCGGGACACCAAGAGACCCAGTACTTC
v_call: TRBV7-8; d_call: TRBD2; j_call: TRBJ2-1; clone_size: .; cdr3_aa: CASSQVGLADPSQEFF; cdr3_nt: TGTGCCAGCAGCCAAGTCGGACTAGCGGATCCCAGTCAGGAGTTCTTC
v_call: TRBV28; d_call: TRBD1; j_call: TRBJ1-2; clone_size: .; cdr3_aa: CASSTIRTGDSYGYTF; cdr3_nt: TGTGCCAGCAGTACCATAAGGACAGGGGATTCCTATGGCTACACCTTC
v_call: TRBV30; d_call: TRBD2; j_call: TRBJ2-1; clone_size: .; cdr3_aa: CAWSSGLGVREQFF; cdr3_nt: TGTGCCTGGAGTTCGGGACTAGGAGTCCGTGAGCAGTTCTTC
v_call: TRBV14; d_call: TRBD1; j_call: TRBJ2-7; clone_size: .; cdr3_aa: CASSYHRGGGYEQYF; cdr3_nt: TGTGCCAGCAGCTACCACAGGGGTGGGGGCTACGAGCAGTACTTC
v_call: TRBV19; d_call: TRBD1; j_call: TRBJ2-7; clone_size: once; cdr3_aa: CASSTGTGFYEQYF; cdr3_nt: TGTGCCAGTAGTACCGGGACAGGGTTTTACGAGCAGTACTTC
v_call: TRBV30; d_call: TRBD1; j_call: TRBJ1-1; clone_size: .; cdr3_aa: CAWSVGQGRNTEAFF; cdr3_nt: TGTGCCTGGAGTGTCGGACAGGGCCGGAACACTGAAGCTTTCTTT
v_call: TRBV7-3; d_call: TRBD1; j_call: TRBJ1-2; clone_size: once; cdr3_aa: CASSSTGGASGYTF; cdr3_nt: TGTGCCAGCAGTTCTACAGGGGGCGCCTCTGGCTACACCTTC
v_call: TRBV28; d_call: TRBD1; j_call: TRBJ2-1; clone_size: .; cdr3_aa: CASSPPSDRASYNEQFF; cdr3_nt: TGTGCCAGCAGTCCACCCTCGGACAGGGCTTCCTACAATGAGCAGTTCTTC
v_call: TRBV11-1; d_call: .; j_call: TRBJ2-1; clone_size: .; cdr3_aa: CASSLGASSYNEQFF; cdr3_nt: TGTGCCAGCAGCTTAGGTGCCAGCTCCTACAATGAGCAGTTCTTC
v_call: TRBV9; d_call: TRBD1; j_call: TRBJ2-5; clone_size: .; cdr3_aa: CASSATGARSIQETQYF; cdr3_nt: TGTGCCAGCAGCGCGACAGGGGCTCGGTCAATCCAAGAGACCCAGTACTTC
v_call: TRBV5-6; d_call: .; j_call: TRBJ2-7; clone_size: .; cdr3_aa: CASSLVVASSYEQYF; cdr3_nt: TGTGCCAGCAGCTTGGTCGTAGCGAGCTCCTACGAGCAGTACTTC
v_call: TRBV14; d_call: TRBD1; j_call: TRBJ2-3; clone_size: .; cdr3_aa: CASSLSGDRTQYF; cdr3_nt: TGTGCCAGCAGCCTCTCCGGGGACAGGACGCAGTATTTT
v_call: TRBV6-6; d_call: .; j_call: TRBJ1-5; clone_size: .; cdr3_aa: CASSPTGNSNQPQHF; cdr3_nt: TGTGCCAGCAGTCCGACTGGAAATAGCAATCAGCCCCAGCATTTT
v_call: TRBV4-1; d_call: TRBD1; j_call: TRBJ1-1; clone_size: .; cdr3_aa: CASSQDLQGGTEAFF; cdr3_nt: TGCGCCAGCAGCCAAGATCTGCAGGGGGGCACTGAAGCTTTCTTT
v_call: TRBV6-1; d_call: .; j_call: TRBJ2-1; clone_size: .; cdr3_aa: CASGDAQLVLNEQFF; cdr3_nt: TGTGCCAGCGGAGACGCACAACTAGTCCTCAATGAGCAGTTCTTC
v_call: TRBV4-2; d_call: .; j_call: TRBJ2-7; clone_size: .; cdr3_aa: CASSQDLGSLTPLTYEQYF; cdr3_nt: TGTGCCAGCAGCCAAGATCTTGGGAGTCTGACGCCGCTTACCTACGAGCAGTACTTC
v_call: TRBV5-8; d_call: TRBD1; j_call: TRBJ2-7; clone_size: .; cdr3_aa: CASSLQGSVRDYEQYF; cdr3_nt: TGTGCCAGCAGCTTACAGGGGTCGGTTCGGGACTACGAGCAGTACTTC
v_call: TRBV4-2; d_call: TRBD2; j_call: TRBJ2-7; clone_size: .; cdr3_aa: CASSQGWWSTSGGLSEQYF; cdr3_nt: TGTGCCAGCAGCCAGGGCTGGTGGTCCACTAGCGGGGGGCTGTCAGAGCAGTACTTC
v_call: TRBV19; d_call: .; j_call: TRBJ2-7; clone_size: .; cdr3_aa: CASSMFPREVNGEQYF; cdr3_nt: TGTGCCAGTAGTATGTTCCCCAGGGAAGTAAATGGCGAGCAGTACTTC
v_call: TRBV30; d_call: TRBD1; j_call: TRBJ2-7; clone_size: once; cdr3_aa: CAWEDRENSYEQYF; cdr3_nt: TGTGCCTGGGAGGACAGGGAAAACTCCTACGAGCAGTACTTC
v_call: TRBV9; d_call: .; j_call: TRBJ1-2; clone_size: .; cdr3_aa: CASSKKGPNYGYTF; cdr3_nt: TGTGCCAGCAGCAAGAAGGGGCCTAACTATGGCTACACCTTC
v_call: TRBV5-8; d_call: .; j_call: TRBJ1-1; clone_size: .; cdr3_aa: CASSLYIRESMNTEAFF; cdr3_nt: TGTGCCAGCAGCTTATATATCAGGGAATCTATGAACACTGAAGCTTTCTTT
v_call: TRBV12-5; d_call: TRBD1; j_call: TRBJ1-1; clone_size: .; cdr3_aa: CASGPGTGVAEAFF; cdr3_nt: TGTGCTAGTGGTCCCGGGACAGGGGTGGCTGAAGCTTTCTTT
v_call: TRBV6-1; d_call: TRBD1; j_call: TRBJ1-2; clone_size: .; cdr3_aa: CASSSGQDYGYTF; cdr3_nt: TGTGCCAGCAGTTCGGGACAGGACTATGGCTACACCTTC
v_call: TRBV7-9; d_call: .; j_call: TRBJ1-1; clone_size: .; cdr3_aa: CASRSIPGQADTEAFF; cdr3_nt: TGTGCCAGCAGATCTATTCCGGGACAAGCGGACACTGAAGCTTTCTTT
v_call: TRBV30; d_call: .; j_call: TRBJ2-5; clone_size: .; cdr3_aa: CAWSVGSLTGTLETQYF; cdr3_nt: TGTGCCTGGAGTGTTGGTTCCCTGACAGGTACCCTTGAGACCCAGTACTTC
v_call: TRBV7-9; d_call: .; j_call: TRBJ2-7; clone_size: .; cdr3_aa: CASSQGGSDEQYF; cdr3_nt: TGTGCCAGCAGTCAAGGGGGTTCGGACGAGCAGTACTTC
v_call: TRBV9; d_call: .; j_call: TRBJ1-2; clone_size: .; cdr3_aa: CASSVQGDYDGYTF; cdr3_nt: TGTGCCAGCAGCGTTCAAGGGGACTATGACGGCTACACCTTC
v_call: TRBV27; d_call: TRBD1; j_call: TRBJ2-7; clone_size: few; cdr3_aa: CASWTGESYEQYF; cdr3_nt: TGTGCCAGCTGGACAGGGGAGTCCTACGAGCAGTACTTC
v_call: TRBV4-1; d_call: .; j_call: TRBJ2-2; clone_size: .; cdr3_aa: CASSHVRTGELFF; cdr3_nt: TGCGCCAGCAGCCACGTGCGCACCGGGGAGCTGTTTTTT
v_call: TRBV4-3; d_call: .; j_call: TRBJ1-5; clone_size: .; cdr3_aa: CASSPTDSNQPQHF; cdr3_nt: TGCGCCAGCAGCCCGACAGATAGCAATCAGCCCCAGCATTTT
v_call: TRBV4-2; d_call: .; j_call: TRBJ1-1; clone_size: .; cdr3_aa: CASSQVPWQEVNTEAFF; cdr3_nt: TGTGCCAGCAGCCAAGTCCCCTGGCAGGAGGTGAACACTGAAGCTTTCTTT
v_call: TRBV6-1; d_call: TRBD2; j_call: TRBJ2-1; clone_size: .; cdr3_aa: CASSDIAGGDVNEQFF; cdr3_nt: TGTGCCAGCAGTGATATAGCGGGAGGGGACGTCAATGAGCAGTTCTTC
v_call: TRBV19; d_call: .; j_call: TRBJ2-1; clone_size: .; cdr3_aa: CASSSYEAYNEQFF; cdr3_nt: TGTGCCAGTAGTAGCTACGAAGCCTACAATGAGCAGTTCTTC
v_call: TRBV15; d_call: .; j_call: TRBJ1-4; clone_size: few; cdr3_aa: CATSTYRDTTNEKLFF; cdr3_nt: TGTGCCACCAGCACCTACAGGGATACAACTAATGAAAAACTGTTTTTT
v_call: TRBV19; d_call: TRBD1; j_call: TRBJ2-3; clone_size: .; cdr3_aa: CASESGQATDTQYF; cdr3_nt: TGTGCCAGTGAGTCTGGACAGGCCACAGATACGCAGTATTTT
v_call: TRBV7-3; d_call: .; j_call: TRBJ1-6; clone_size: .; cdr3_aa: CASSLGGSSPLHF; cdr3_nt: TGTGCCAGCAGCTTAGGGGGCAGTTCACCCCTCCACTTT
v_call: TRBV19; d_call: .; j_call: TRBJ1-2; clone_size: once; cdr3_aa: CASSIGGGLENYGYTF; cdr3_nt: TGTGCCAGTAGTATAGGCGGAGGTTTGGAAAACTATGGCTACACCTTC
v_call: TRBV30; d_call: TRBD1; j_call: TRBJ2-7; clone_size: .; cdr3_aa: CAWRPGTGVGEQYF; cdr3_nt: TGTGCCTGGAGGCCCGGGACAGGGGTGGGGGAGCAGTACTTC
v_call: TRBV10-3; d_call: TRBD2; j_call: TRBJ2-7; clone_size: .; cdr3_aa: CAISDAVGLAGGKSSYEQYF; cdr3_nt: TGTGCCATCAGTGACGCCGTGGGACTAGCGGGGGGGAAGAGCTCCTACGAGCAGTACTTC
v_call: TRBV23-1; d_call: .; j_call: TRBJ2-5; clone_size: .; cdr3_aa: CASSQSRVCSSEETQYF; cdr3_nt: TGCGCCAGCAGTCAATCTCGTGTCTGTTCTAGCGAGGAGACCCAGTACTTC
v_call: TRBV11-2; d_call: TRBD2; j_call: TRBJ2-7; clone_size: .; cdr3_aa: CASSFLGLAIDEQYF; cdr3_nt: TGTGCCAGCAGCTTTCTGGGACTAGCAATCGACGAGCAGTACTTC